Listed below are T cell receptor beta chains from one sample, sequenced in a study of beta chain features in type 1 diabetes. Sequenced by immunoSEQ multiplex PCR; TCRdb stores in-frame clones only, minus some. This sample carries around 710,000 clones, around 12% of them seen once, and the ten largest clones take roughly 0.11%. Sequences were obtained from naive CD4+ T cells from blood. These receptors originate from a man aged 30-40 years with type 1 diabetes. The conserved cysteine and the conserved F or W are not part of the CDR3 here.

v_gene	j_gene	CDR3aa
TRBV7-2	TRBJ1-5	ASSRITESNQPQH
TRBV29-1	TRBJ2-1	SVGDYYNEQF
TRBV5-1	TRBJ1-2	ASSTQAVGYT
TRBV5-1	TRBJ2-1	ASSNRVDEQF
TRBV9	TRBJ1-2	ASSAGQPYGYT
TRBV29-1	TRBJ1-3	SVEDLVRNTIY
TRBV29-1	TRBJ1-6	SVGPSYNSPLH
TRBV5-6	TRBJ2-1	ASSSERGSFYNEQF
TRBV28	TRBJ2-1	ASSITGYEQF
TRBV27	TRBJ2-3	ASSAGLAGRDTQY
TRBV5-4	TRBJ1-1	ASSLDRSSTEAF
TRBV15	TRBJ2-2	ATSVGRANTGELF
TRBV27	TRBJ2-7	ASKPGQGPYEQY
TRBV4-2	TRBJ2-3	ASSQVSGGADTQY
TRBV9	TRBJ2-3	ASSVVFATSTDTQY
TRBV30	TRBJ2-1	AWSAAVGAGGRNEQF
TRBV14	TRBJ1-1	ASSDQVNTEAF
TRBV15	TRBJ1-6	ATSSGQGDSPLH
TRBV29-1	TRBJ2-1	SVLLGEQF
TRBV20-1	TRBJ1-2	SAPETYGYT
TRBV7-9	TRBJ1-6	ASSLAAGEGSPLH
TRBV11-3	TRBJ2-3	ASSLGRDRGTDTQY
TRBV25-1	TRBJ1-2	ASSGTGGSYGYT
TRBV14	TRBJ2-2	ASSPRKGELF
TRBV7-7	TRBJ2-1	ASSVGQGEDNEQF
TRBV6-5	TRBJ1-2	ASSYGGEANYGYT
TRBV7-6	TRBJ2-5	ASSWAGGLQETQY
TRBV5-1	TRBJ2-3	ASSLTGPSTDTQY
TRBV5-1	TRBJ2-7	ASSLARDKSYEQY
TRBV27	TRBJ1-6	ASSPDRDYSYNSPLH
TRBV11-2	TRBJ2-5	ASSPIAGAPQETQY
TRBV29-1	TRBJ2-7	SVASGGAREQY
TRBV14	TRBJ2-5	ASSQRLAPSETQY